This T cell receptor beta chain stems from a study of beta chain features in type 1 diabetes. Deletions cut 5 bases from V and 0 bases from J, with 17 bases between. The CDR3 consists of 18 residues. CDR1 is SGHTA and CDR2 is FQGTGA in the germline V gene. CD4+ cells of the naive, central memory, regulatory and stem cell-like memory types were sorted via CD45RO/CCR7/CD25/CD127/CD95/CD27. This clone was seen only a few times. Its antigen is not known. Study-level results: Comparison showed that naive, central memory and Treg TCRB repertoires appeared more similar among patients than among healthy donors. Diminished insertions and augmented deletions at VDJ junctions characterized type 1 diabetes patients. The study found moderately but significantly shorter TCRB CDR3s in all four CD4+ subsets of Type 1 diabetes patients.

The isolated RNA, all of it, was reverse transcribed, so expressed TCRB transcripts were what got sequenced. Sequenced by immunoSEQ multiplex PCR; TCRdb stores in-frame clones only, minus some. The sample consists of 95,000 to 150,000 clones, 16% of them appearing once. This sequence originates from a man under 40 with type 1 diabetes. J is TRBJ2-6 and V is TRBV7-3, with D possibly matching TRBD2 (5 bases). Sample: central memory CD4+ T cells from blood. The CDR3 DNA reads as TGTGCCAGCAGCCGCAGCTGGGGAGACGGCTCTGGGGCCAACGTCCTGACTTTC. Translation gives CASSRSWGDGSGANVLTF.